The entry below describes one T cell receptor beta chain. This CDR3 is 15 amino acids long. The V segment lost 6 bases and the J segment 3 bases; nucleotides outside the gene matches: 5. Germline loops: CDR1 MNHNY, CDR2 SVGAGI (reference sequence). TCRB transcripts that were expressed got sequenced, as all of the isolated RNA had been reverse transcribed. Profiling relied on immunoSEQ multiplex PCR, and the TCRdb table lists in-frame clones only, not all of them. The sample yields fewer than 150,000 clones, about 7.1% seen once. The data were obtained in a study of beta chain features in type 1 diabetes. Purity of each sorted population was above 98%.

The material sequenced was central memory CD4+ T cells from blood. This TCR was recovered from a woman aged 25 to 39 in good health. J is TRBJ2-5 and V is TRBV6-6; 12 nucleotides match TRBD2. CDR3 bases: TGTGCCAGCAGACCCCGACTAGCGGGAGAAGAGACCCAGTACTTC. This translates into CASRPRLAGEETQYF.